These 20 T cell receptor beta chains originate from one sample sequenced in a study of Graves' ophthalmopathy and Graves' hyperthyroidism. RNA transcripts served as template for amplifying TCR beta CDR3 sequences. RT-PCR in the first round used HTBI primers; a second-round multiplex PCR followed. A single record per CDR3 protein comes from TCRdb applying MiXCR to the multiplex PCR reads. Among about 740,000 distinct CDR3 sequences listed, roughly 40% were seen once. The sequencing sample was made of peripheral blood. The receptors stem from an adult man with Graves' ophthalmopathy.

This clonotype was counted a few times. V is TRBV12-3 or TRBV12-4 and J is TRBJ1-1, with D possibly matching TRBD1 (6 bases). V was trimmed by 5 bases and J by 1 base, leaving 17 bases between them. The CDR3 spans 16 residues. The CDR3 protein is CASSPGGGQENTEAFF. CDR3 DNA: TGTGCCAGCAGTCCGGGAGGGGGTCAGGAGAACACTGAAGCTTTCTTT.

The chain links TRBV20-1 to TRBJ2-5; weak D call: TRBD1 (8 bases). This CDR3 region has 15 residues. The germline V and J ends were trimmed by 0 bases and 5 bases, with 16 bases remaining between them. The germline CDR1 and CDR2 sequences are DFQATT and SNEGSKA (reference sequence). CDR3 sequence (DNA): TGCAGTGCTAGAGATCACAGGGGGGGGGATGAGACCCAGTACTTC. Its translation: CSARDHRGGDETQYF.

This rearrangement joins TRBV14 to TRBJ2-5; D ambiguous. CDR1 SGHDN and CDR2 FVKESK come from the germline V gene. This CDR3 comprises 14 residues. V shed 8 bases and J shed 5 bases, with 18 bases lying between them. The CDR3 sequence: CASGMGRAGETQYF. CDR3 nucleotides: TGTGCCAGCGGGATGGGTCGGGCCGGGGAGACCCAGTACTTC.

As for this clonotype: This may stem from a read error, because a much larger clone lies one nucleotide away. The chain recombines TRBV7-2 with TRBJ1-4; no clear D. The germline CDR1 and CDR2 sequences are SGHTA and FQGNSA. This CDR3 is 14 amino acids long. The CDR3 bases are TGTGCCAGCAGCGTAACAGCAACTAGTGAAAAACTGTTTTTT. This sequence encodes CASSVTATSEKLFF.

Details on this clonotype: One junction end does not reproduce the germline sequence, and a read error may be involved. The chain couples TRBV10-3 to TRBJ2-7; 7 nucleotides align to TRBD2. CDR1 is ENHRY, CDR2 SYGVKD, per germline. This CDR3 comprises 12 residues. The CDR3 is CASSEWGGEQYF. The CDR3 region has the DNA TGTGCCAGCAGTGAGTGGGGGGGCGAGCAGTACTTC.

This clonotype has at least ten counts. The V call is TRBV7-9, the J call TRBJ1-2, with 8 bases aligning to TRBD1. The CDR3 is 14 amino acids. Looked up from germline, CDR1 is SEHNR and CDR2 is FQNEAQ (reference sequence). V shed 2 bases and J 8 bases; nucleotides not matched to a gene: 7. The CDR3 loop is CASSLPGGFYGYTF. In nucleotides, the CDR3 is TGTGCCAGCAGCTTACCAGGGGGCTTTTACGGCTACACCTTC. Based on the CDR3 plus reference TRBV7-9 and TRBJ1-2, the full variable domain is DTGVSQNPRHKITKRGQNVTFRCDPISEHNRLYWYRQTLGQGPEFLTYFQNEAQLEKSRLLSDRFSAERPKGSFSTLEIQRTEQGDSAMYLCASSLPGGFYGYTFGSGTRLTVV.

At least ten counts were recorded for this clonotype. V usage is TRBV20-1 and J usage is TRBJ1-2; 7 nucleotides match TRBD1. This CDR3 has 13 residues. Trimming removed 6 bases from V and 7 bases from J; junction bases left unmatched: 11. Germline V gene data show CDR1 as DFQATT and CDR2 as SNEGSKA (reference sequence). DNA of the CDR3: TGCAGTGCCAAGACAGGGACCGTGTCTGGCTACACCTTC. Translating gives CSAKTGTVSGYTF.

This clonotype was counted only a few times. The chain joins TRBV20-1 to TRBJ2-5; 7 bases match TRBD2. This CDR3 is 15 amino acids long. Unmatched junction bases numbered 6, after V lost 2 bases and J lost 0 bases. Germline loops: CDR1 DFQATT, CDR2 SNEGSKA (reference sequence). CDR3 bases: TGCAGTGCTAGACGACTAGCAGAGAACCAAGAGACCCAGTACTTC. Its translation: CSARRLAENQETQYF.

The chain employs TRBV10-3 and TRBJ1-5; D unclear. The CDR3 covers 14 residues. V lost 2 bases, J lost 3 bases, and 8 bases lay in between. Per the germline V gene, CDR1 is ENHRY and CDR2 is SYGVKD. As DNA, the CDR3 is TGTGCCATCAGTGAGAACGGACCCAATCAGCCCCAGCATTTT. Its protein is CAISENGPNQPQHF.

There are a few counts of this clonotype. J is TRBJ1-6 and V is TRBV5-4, with 7 bases aligning to TRBD1. The CDR3 length is 16 residues. The germline gives CDR1 SGHNT, CDR2 YYREEE (reference sequence). Trimming took 0 bases from V and 6 from J; bases not matched to a gene: 6. In DNA form, the CDR3 reads TGTGCCAGCAGCTTGGGGAGGGGGCTGACTAATTCACCCCTCCACTTT. Protein sequence: CASSLGRGLTNSPLHF.

This clonotype was counted only a few times. The chain has TRBV20-1 and TRBJ2-5; 16 positions agree with TRBD2. This CDR3 is 15 amino acids long. In germline, CDR1 is DFQATT, CDR2 SNEGSKA (reference sequence). J gave up 7 bases and V 6 bases, and 8 bases lay outside the gene matches. This CDR3 is CSATGTSGGARTQYF. DNA of the CDR3: TGCAGTGCAACCGGGACTAGCGGGGGGGCCAGGACCCAGTACTTC.

V gene TRBV10-2 combines with J gene TRBJ2-7; D may be TRBD1 (6 bases). V lost 6 bases to trimming and J lost 3 bases, with 21 bases between them. The CDR3 is 16 amino acids. In germline, CDR1 is WSHSY, CDR2 SAAADI. The CDR3 bases are TGCGCCAGCAGCAAGTCCAGGGGAAGGGTATTCTACGAGCAGTACTTC. Amino acids: CASSKSRGRVFYEQYF.

Points on this clonotype: Mismatch with germline at one junction end may stem from a read error. The chain couples TRBV2 to TRBJ2-5; TRBD1 or TRBD2 may be the D gene (5 bases each). The CDR3 runs 15 residues. Germline V gene data show CDR1 as SNHLY and CDR2 as FYNNEI. The CDR3 nucleotides read TGCGCCAGCAGCCAGGTTCCAGGGACCCAAGAGACCCTGTACTTC. This codes for CASSQVPGTQETLYF.

This chain links TRBV7-6 with TRBJ1-1; D is ambiguous. Germline V lookup: CDR1 SGHVS, CDR2 FNYEAQ. The length of the CDR3 is 12 residues. Trimming cost V 11 bases and J 3 bases, with 13 bases left between them. CDR3 sequence (DNA): TGTGCCCTCCCTCCGGGGTACACTGAAGCTTTCTTT. As protein: CALPPGYTEAFF. Together with reference TRBV7-6 and TRBJ1-1, the CDR3 gives the full variable domain: GAGVSQSPRYKVTKRGQDVALRCDPISGHVSLYWYRQALGQGPEFLTYFNYEAQQDKSGLPNDRFSAERPEGSISTLTIQRTEQRDSAMYRCALPPGYTEAFFGQGTRLTVV.

The rearrangement uses TRBV10-2 and TRBJ1-5, with unresolved D. The CDR3 sequence is 14 residues long. Per the germline V gene, CDR1 is WSHSY and CDR2 is SAAADI. V shed 0 bases and J shed 6 bases, with 9 bases lying between them. The CDR3 DNA follows: TGCGCCAGCAGTGAGTCAGGGATGGGTCAGCCCCAGCATTTT. As protein: CASSESGMGQPQHF.

Ten or more counts support this clonotype. V and J are TRBV19 and TRBJ1-5; TRBD1 agrees at 9 bases. This CDR3 comprises 17 residues. V lost 7 bases and J lost 0; bases outside the gene matches: 10. CDR1 is LNHDA and CDR2 is SQIVND in the germline V gene (reference sequence). CDR3 in amino acids: CASTGTGGDYSNQPQHF. The CDR3 DNA reads TGTGCCAGTACAGGAACAGGGGGCGATTATAGCAATCAGCCCCAGCATTTT.

The CDR3 spells CAISRLAEKKETQYF. In DNA, the CDR3 is TGTGCCATCAGCCGCCTAGCGGAAAAAAAAGAGACCCAGTACTTC. The chain is built from TRBV10-3 and TRBJ2-5, with 7 positions matching TRBD2. The CDR3 length is 15 residues. In germline, CDR1 is ENHRY, CDR2 SYGVKD. The J segment lost 3 bases and the V segment lost 6 bases, leaving 10 bases of the junction unmatched.

This clonotype was detected ten times or more. The J gene is TRBJ1-6, the V gene TRBV7-8; maybe TRBD1 (5 bases). The V end lost 0 bases, the J end lost 9 bases, and 12 bases lay between the germline ends. Germline CDR1 and CDR2: SGHVS and FQNEAQ. CDR3 size: 15 residues. Here the CDR3 reads CASSLAQGNASPLHF. CDR3 sequence (DNA): TGTGCCAGCAGCTTAGCGCAGGGAAATGCTTCACCCCTCCACTTT.

This clonotype appeared a few times. This chain uses TRBV10-3 with TRBJ2-3, with 7 bases fitting TRBD1. This CDR3 region has 14 residues. J lost 5 bases, V lost 0 bases, and 2 bases had no gene match. The germline V gene has CDR1 ENHRY and CDR2 SYGVKD. The CDR3 is CAISESTGVDTQYF. The CDR3 region has the DNA TGTGCCATCAGTGAGTCCACAGGGGTAGATACGCAGTATTTT.

A few counts support this clonotype. The rearrangement joins TRBV7-9 to TRBJ2-1; TRBD2 aligns across 8 bases. Trimming removed 5 bases from V and 10 bases from J; junction bases left unmatched: 10. The CDR3 has 14 amino acids. Germline V lookup: CDR1 SEHNR, CDR2 FQNEAQ (reference sequence). The CDR3 loop reads CASSLGGGDREQFF. DNA of the CDR3: TGTGCCAGCAGCCTCGGGGGGGGGGATCGGGAGCAGTTCTTC.